The sequence of this TCR beta chain was determined in a study of blood T cell repertoires in COVID-19. Across the study: Donors in the United States, Italy and Spain gave samples during acute or convalescent COVID-19. PBMCs, B-cell-depleted T cells, or T cells provided the cDNA or gDNA that made up the material.

The data were produced by immunoSEQ multiplex PCR, yet TCRdb's version contains in-frame clones alone and is incomplete. The sample holds some 140,000 clones; roughly four fifths are singletons and the top ten take 9.5% to 15%. This clone was counted a few times. The clonotype comes from a human donor in a cohort sampled during active COVID-19. Sequencing was carried out using peripheral blood.

This chain's CDR3 is CASSLGGQGNQPQHF. In DNA form, the CDR3 reads TGTGCCAGCAGCTTGGGGGGACAGGGAAATCAGCCCCAGCATTTT. V is TRBV5-8 and J is TRBJ1-5; 9 positions agree with TRBD1. Germline V gene lookup returns CDR1 SGHTS and CDR2 YDEGEE. The CDR3 extends over 15 amino acids. Trimming cost V 0 bases and J 4 bases; bases outside gene matches: 2.